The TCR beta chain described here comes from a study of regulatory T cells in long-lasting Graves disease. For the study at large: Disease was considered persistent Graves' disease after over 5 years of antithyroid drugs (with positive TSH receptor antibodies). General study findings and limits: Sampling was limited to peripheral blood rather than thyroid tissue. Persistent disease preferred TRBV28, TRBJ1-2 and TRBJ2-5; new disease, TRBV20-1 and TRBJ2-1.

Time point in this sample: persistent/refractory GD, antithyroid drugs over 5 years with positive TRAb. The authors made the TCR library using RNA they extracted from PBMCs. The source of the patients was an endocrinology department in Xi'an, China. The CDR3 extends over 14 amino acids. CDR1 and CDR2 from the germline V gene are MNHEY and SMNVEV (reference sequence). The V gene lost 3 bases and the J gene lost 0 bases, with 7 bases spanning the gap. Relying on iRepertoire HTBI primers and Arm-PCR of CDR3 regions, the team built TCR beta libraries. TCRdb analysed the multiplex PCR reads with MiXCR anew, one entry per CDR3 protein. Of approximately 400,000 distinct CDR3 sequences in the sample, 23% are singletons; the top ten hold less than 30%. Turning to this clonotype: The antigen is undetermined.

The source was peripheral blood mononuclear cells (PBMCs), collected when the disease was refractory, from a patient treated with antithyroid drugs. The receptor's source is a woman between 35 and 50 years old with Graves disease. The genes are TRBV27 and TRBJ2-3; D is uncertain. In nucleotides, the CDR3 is TGTGCCAGCAGTTTCTTTGGTAGCACAGATACGCAGTATTTT. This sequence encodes CASSFFGSTDTQYF.